This T cell receptor beta chain came from a study of blood T cell repertoires in COVID-19. For the study at large: The cDNA or gDNA used as material had been derived from T cells, B-cell-depleted T cells, or PBMCs.

Germline V gene lookup returns CDR1 SGHDT and CDR2 YYEEEE. The length of the CDR3 is 13 residues. Trimming shortened V by 0 bases and J by 10 bases, and 11 bases separated the two germline ends. The assay was immunoSEQ multiplex PCR, and TCRdb's table has in-frame clones only and misses some. This sample has some 30,000 clones, with approximately 86% found just once. Sequenced input: peripheral blood. The chain combines TRBV5-6 with TRBJ2-1, with a tentative D call TRBD2 (5 bases). This TCR was sampled from a human donor in a cohort sampled during active COVID-19. The donor label of this sample is uncertain. CDR3: CASSLDRGEEQFF. The DNA for the CDR3 is TGTGCCAGCAGCTTGGATCGGGGAGAGGAGCAGTTCTTC.